This record looks at one T cell receptor (beta chain) sequence and its context. This entry comes from a study of neoadjuvant nivolumab and ipilimumab in lung cancer. The ends lost 5 bases at V and 9 bases at J; junction bases unmatched: 15. The CDR3 extends over 16 amino acids. Germline values: CDR1 PRHDT, CDR2 FYEKMQ (reference sequence). Only in-frame clones appear in the TCRdb table, and some are missing; sequencing was by immunoSEQ multiplex PCR. Of some 28,000 clones in the sample, 65% to 85% were seen once. The chain has TRBV13 and TRBJ2-1, with 8 nucleotides matching TRBD1. The receptor comes from an adult with non-small cell lung cancer. This specimen consisted of tumor tissue, obtained after neoadjuvant nivolumab, alone or with ipilimumab, at or shortly before surgery. CDR3 sequence reads: CASSPKGGRGRVEQFF. The CDR3 region has the DNA TGTGCCAGCAGCCCCAAAGGCGGCAGGGGGCGCGTTGAGCAGTTCTTC. The entire variable domain, with the rest obtained from reference TRBV13 and TRBJ2-1, is as follows: AAGVIQSPRHLIKEKRETATLKCYPIPRHDTVYWYQQGPGQDPQFLISFYEKMQSDKGSIPDRFSAQQFSDYHSELNMSSLELGDSALYFCASSPKGGRGRVEQFFGPGTRLTVL.